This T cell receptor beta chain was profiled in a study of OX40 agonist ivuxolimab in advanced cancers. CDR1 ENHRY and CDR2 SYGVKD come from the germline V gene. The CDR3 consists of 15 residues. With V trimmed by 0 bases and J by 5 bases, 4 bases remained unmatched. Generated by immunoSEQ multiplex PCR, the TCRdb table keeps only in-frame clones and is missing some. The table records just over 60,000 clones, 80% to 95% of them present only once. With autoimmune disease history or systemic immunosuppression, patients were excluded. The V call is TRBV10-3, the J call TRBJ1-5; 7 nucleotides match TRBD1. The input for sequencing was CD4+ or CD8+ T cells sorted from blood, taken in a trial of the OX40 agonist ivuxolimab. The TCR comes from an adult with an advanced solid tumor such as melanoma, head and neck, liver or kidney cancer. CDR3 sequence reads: CAISESRGGDQPQHF. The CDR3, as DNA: TGTGCCATCAGTGAGTCGCGAGGGGGCGATCAGCCCCAGCATTTT.